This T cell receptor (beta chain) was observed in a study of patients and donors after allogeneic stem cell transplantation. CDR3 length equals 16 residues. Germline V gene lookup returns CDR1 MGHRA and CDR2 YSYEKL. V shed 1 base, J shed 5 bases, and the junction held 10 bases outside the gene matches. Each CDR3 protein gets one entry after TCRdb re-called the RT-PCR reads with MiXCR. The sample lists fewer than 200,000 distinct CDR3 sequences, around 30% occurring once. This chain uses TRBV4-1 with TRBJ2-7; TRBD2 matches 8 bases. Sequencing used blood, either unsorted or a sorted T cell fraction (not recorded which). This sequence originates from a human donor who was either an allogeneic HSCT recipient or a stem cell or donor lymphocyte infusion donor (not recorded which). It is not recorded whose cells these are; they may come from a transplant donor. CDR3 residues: CASSQGKDGRAHEQYF. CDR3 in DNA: TGCGCCAGCAGCCAAGGGAAGGACGGGAGGGCCCACGAGCAGTACTTC.